Sequencing of this T cell receptor beta chain was carried out in a study of T cell clonality in common variable immunodeficiency. Here immunoSEQ multiplex PCR was the method, and the copy in TCRdb shows in-frame clones only, minus some. Singletons are absent from the sample, which has about 42,000 clones. This clone was seen at least ten times. The CDR3 extends 3 residues past the end of the read, so its final part is completed from the germline J gene. The V end lost 1 base, the J end lost 8 bases, and 13 bases lay between the germline ends. From germline, CDR1 is MNHNS and CDR2 SASEGT. CDR3 length: 14 amino acids.

J is TRBJ2-3 and V is TRBV6-1, with a weak D call TRBD2 (5 bases). The source is a person between 18 and 69 years old in good health. Sequenced: peripheral blood mononuclear cells. CDR3 DNA, as far as it was read: TGTGCCAGCAGTGAAGACGGGGTGCCCCCTACG. This codes for CASSEDGVPPT. The entire CDR3 protein is CASSEDGVPPTQYF.